The clone carrying this TCR beta chain was detected only a few times. Its antigen is currently unknown. This specimen comes from a study of beta chain features in type 1 diabetes. Across the whole study: Healthy donors resembled patients in age, gender and cell yields. General study findings and limits: Any HLA-type effect on TCRB rearrangement remained unresolved here.

As every portion of the isolated RNA was reverse transcribed, the sequencing read expressed TCRB transcripts. The table came from immunoSEQ multiplex PCR; TCRdb's copy has only in-frame clones and leaves some out. The sample yields under 900,000 clones, roughly a sixth seen once. V shed 4 bases and J shed 4 bases, with 21 bases lying between them. This CDR3 spans 16 amino acids. Germline CDR1 reads SQVTM; CDR2 reads ANQGSEA. This clonotype originated in a woman aged 18-29 years in good health. Sequenced material: naive CD4+ T cells from blood. This chain joins TRBV29-1 and TRBJ2-3; a weak D match, TRBD1 (6 bases). In DNA, the CDR3 is TGCAGCGTTGGACTCGGGAACAGGGCATTCCCAGATACGCAGTATTTT. It specifies CSVGLGNRAFPDTQYF.